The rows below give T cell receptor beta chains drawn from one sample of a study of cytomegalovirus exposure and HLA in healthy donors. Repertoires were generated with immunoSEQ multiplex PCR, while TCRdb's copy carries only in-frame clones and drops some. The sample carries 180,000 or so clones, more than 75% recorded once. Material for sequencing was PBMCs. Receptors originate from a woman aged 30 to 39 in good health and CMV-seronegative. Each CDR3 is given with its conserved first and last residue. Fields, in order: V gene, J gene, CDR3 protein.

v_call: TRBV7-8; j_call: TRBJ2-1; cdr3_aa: CASSSTTSGAYNEQFF
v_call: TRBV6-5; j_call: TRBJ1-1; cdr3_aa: CASSPRGNSEAFF
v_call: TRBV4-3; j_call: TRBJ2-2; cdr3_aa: CASSQEWTGGGGELFF
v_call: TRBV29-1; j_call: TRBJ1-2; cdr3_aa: CSVESGAHYGYTF
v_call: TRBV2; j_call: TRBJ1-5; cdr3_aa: CASSEGQGNQPQHF
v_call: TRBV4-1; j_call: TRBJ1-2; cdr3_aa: CASSQRTGDWFNGYTF
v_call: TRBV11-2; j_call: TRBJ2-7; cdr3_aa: CASSARWVDEQYF
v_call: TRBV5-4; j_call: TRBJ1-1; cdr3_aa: CASSYTGFEAFF
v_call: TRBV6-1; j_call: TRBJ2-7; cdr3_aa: CASIILGTGSYEQYF
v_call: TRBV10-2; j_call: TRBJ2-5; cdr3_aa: CASSVLETQYF
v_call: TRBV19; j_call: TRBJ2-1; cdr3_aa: CASSMSGNEQFF
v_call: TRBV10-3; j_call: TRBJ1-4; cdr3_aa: CAISEATGFNEKLFF
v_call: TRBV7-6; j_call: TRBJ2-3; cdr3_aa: CASSFSGGAEDTQYF
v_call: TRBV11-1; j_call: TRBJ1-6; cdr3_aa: CASSVRGNNSPLHF
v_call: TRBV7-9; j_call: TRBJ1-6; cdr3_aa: CASSTSAGTWGLNSPLHF
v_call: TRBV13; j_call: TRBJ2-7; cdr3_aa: CASSSRTNHYEQYF
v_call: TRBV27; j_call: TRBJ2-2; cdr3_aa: CASSTGLDTGELFF
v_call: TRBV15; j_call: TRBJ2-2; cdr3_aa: CATSRDPSGGAFSGELFF
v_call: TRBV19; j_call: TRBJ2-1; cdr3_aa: CASSTTGGEYNEQFF
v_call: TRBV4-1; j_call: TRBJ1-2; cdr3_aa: CASSPTLGGSGYTF
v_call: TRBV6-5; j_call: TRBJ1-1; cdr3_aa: CASSFRTGGNTEAFF
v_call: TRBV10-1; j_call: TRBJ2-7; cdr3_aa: CASSESIGSYEQYF
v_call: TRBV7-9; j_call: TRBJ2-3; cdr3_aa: CASSYRLADTDTQYF
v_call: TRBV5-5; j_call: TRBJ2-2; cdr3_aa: CASSLAGGSGELFF
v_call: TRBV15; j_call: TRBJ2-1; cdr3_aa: CATSRDSPHDEQFF
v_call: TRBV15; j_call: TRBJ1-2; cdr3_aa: CATSRDRDYYGYTF
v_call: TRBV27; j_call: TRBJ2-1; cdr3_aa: CASSDRYNEQFF
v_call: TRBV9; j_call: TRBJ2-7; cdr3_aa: CASSRGGVPYEQYF
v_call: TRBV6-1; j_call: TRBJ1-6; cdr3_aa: CASTTTSSYNSPLHF
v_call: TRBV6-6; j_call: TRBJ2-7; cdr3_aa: CASSFSPGGNSYEQYF
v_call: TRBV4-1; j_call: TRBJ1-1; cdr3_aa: CASRQLGGLNTEAFF